Listed here are 12 T cell receptor beta chains from one sample, sequenced in a study of blood T cell repertoires in COVID-19. Only in-frame clones appear in the TCRdb table, and some are missing; sequencing was by immunoSEQ multiplex PCR. The table has some 80,000 clones, around 88% seen once. The source material was peripheral blood. The receptors shown here come from an elderly woman with active or convalescent COVID-19.

This chain joins TRBV9 and TRBJ2-3; D remains unclear. The CDR3 extends over 14 amino acids. Deletions cut 0 bases from V and 6 bases from J, with 11 bases between. CDR1 is SGDLS and CDR2 is YYNGEE in the germline V gene. CDR3 region: CASSVETHLDTQYF. The CDR3 DNA sequence: TGTGCCAGCAGCGTAGAGACTCACCTGGATACGCAGTATTTT. Filled out from reference TRBV9 and TRBJ2-3, the complete variable domain reads DSGVTQTPKHLITATGQRVTLRCSPRSGDLSVYWYQQSLDQGLQFLIQYYNGEERAKGNILERFSAQQFPDLHSELNLSSLELGDSALYFCASSVETHLDTQYFGPGTRLTVL.

The chain links TRBV15 to TRBJ1-6, with D maybe TRBD1 (5 bases). The CDR3 is 15 residues long. Trimming took 0 bases from V and 8 from J, leaving 11 bases between them. The germline CDR1 and CDR2 sequences are LNHNV and YYDKDF (reference sequence). The DNA of the CDR3 is TGTGCCACCAGCAGAGATGCAGGGTACGATTCACCCCTCCACTTT. This sequence encodes CATSRDAGYDSPLHF. The full variable domain, its missing parts supplied by reference TRBV15 and TRBJ1-6, is DAMVIQNPRYQVTQFGKPVTLSCSQTLNHNVMYWYQQKSSQAPKLLFHYYDKDFNNEADTPDNFQSRRPNTSFCFLDIRSPGLGDTAMYLCATSRDAGYDSPLHFGNGTRLTVT.

DNA for the CDR3: TGTGCCAGCAGCTTGGCGAGGAGGACAGGAGGAACTGAAGCTTTCTTT. It is translated as CASSLARRTGGTEAFF. The V gene is TRBV5-4, the J gene TRBJ1-1, with 7 bases aligning to TRBD1. Germline CDR1 is SGHNT and CDR2 is YYREEE (reference sequence). After removal of 0 bases from V and 5 bases from J, the junction contained 10 bases not matched to a gene. The CDR3 consists of 16 residues.

This chain connects TRBV28 to TRBJ2-4, with D perhaps TRBD2 (6 bases). This CDR3 contains 17 residues. Germline CDR1 MDHEN, CDR2 SYDVKM. V was shortened by 7 bases and J by 0 bases, with 19 bases between the two germline ends. CDR3 nucleotides: TGTGCCAGCACCTACTCCGGGGGTACCCTAGCCAAAAACATTCAGTACTTC. It codes for CASTYSGGTLAKNIQYF. The full variable domain, rest sourced from reference TRBV28 and TRBJ2-4, is DVKVTQSSRYLVKRTGEKVFLECVQDMDHENMFWYRQDPGLGLRLIYFSYDVKMKEKGDIPEGYSVSREKKERFSLILESASTNQTSMYLCASTYSGGTLAKNIQYFGAGTRLSVL.

The genes are TRBV6-2 or TRBV6-3 and TRBJ2-1; 16 bases match TRBD2. Germline-derived CDR1 and CDR2 are MNHEY and SVGEGT. The trim removed 3 bases at V and 4 bases at J, leaving 6 bases unmatched. The length of the CDR3 is 18 residues. The CDR3 region is CASSYGGLAGGEYNEQFF. In DNA form, the CDR3 reads TGTGCCAGCAGTTATGGGGGACTAGCGGGAGGGGAATACAATGAGCAGTTCTTC.

The chain combines TRBV7-2 with TRBJ1-5, with D possibly being TRBD1 (5 bases). Per germline, CDR1 SGHTA and CDR2 FQGNSA. V gave up 0 bases and J gave up 7 bases, with 10 bases separating them. CDR3 length equals 14 residues. The CDR3 sequence is CASSLASGMQPQHF. The CDR3 DNA reads as TGTGCCAGCAGCTTAGCCTCAGGGATGCAGCCCCAGCATTTT.

This chain links TRBV7-9 with TRBJ1-1; TRBD1 matches at 7 bases. This CDR3 region has 13 residues. V lost 6 bases to trimming and J lost 8 bases; unmatched junction nucleotides: 9. The germline gives CDR1 SEHNR, CDR2 FQNEAQ (reference sequence). CDR3 amino acids: CASRTSGGLEAFF. The CDR3 coding sequence is TGTGCCAGCAGAACCTCAGGGGGTTTAGAAGCTTTCTTT.

The gene calls are TRBV27 and TRBJ1-1; 11 bases agree with TRBD1. In germline, CDR1 is MNHEY, CDR2 SMNVEV (reference sequence). There are 16 residues in the CDR3. V dropped 3 bases and J dropped 4; count of bases not matched to a gene: 7. The CDR3 sequence: CASSFGQGAPSTEAFF. CDR3 DNA sequence: TGTGCCAGCAGTTTCGGACAGGGGGCCCCTAGCACTGAAGCTTTCTTT.

The chain couples TRBV11-3 to TRBJ2-3; 10 bases align to TRBD2. The CDR3 extends over 17 amino acids. Unmatched junction bases numbered 12, after V lost 4 bases and J lost 5 bases. Germline values: CDR1 SGHNT, CDR2 YENEEA. The CDR3 DNA reads as TGTGCCAGCAGCTCGCCTCAGCGGGAGGGCATTAGAGATACGCAGTATTTT. It encodes CASSSPQREGIRDTQYF.

This chain connects TRBV5-1 to TRBJ1-2; a possible D gene is TRBD1 (6 bases). The V gene lost 1 base and the J gene lost 4 bases, with 11 bases spanning the gap. CDR3 length: 14 amino acids. The germline CDR1 and CDR2 sequences are SGHRS and YFSETQ. CDR3 protein: CASSLNNRVYGYTF. In DNA form, the CDR3 reads TGCGCCAGCAGCTTGAATAACAGGGTCTATGGCTACACCTTC.

This chain connects TRBV9 to TRBJ2-5, with D tentatively TRBD1 (6 bases). The length of the CDR3 is 15 residues. Germline V gene lookup returns CDR1 SGDLS and CDR2 YYNGEE. V was shortened by 2 bases and J by 4 bases, with 15 bases between the two germline ends. In DNA, the CDR3 is TGTGCCAGCAGCGTCGCAGGGGCTAGGGGAGAGACCCAGTACTTC. It is translated as CASSVAGARGETQYF.

The chain recombines TRBV27 with TRBJ2-1, with TRBD1 matching 11 bases. There are 14 residues in the CDR3. J lost 5 bases, V lost 8 bases, and 5 bases had no gene match. Germline V gene lookup returns CDR1 MNHEY and CDR2 SMNVEV (reference sequence). CDR3 in DNA: TGTGCCAGCTCCTGGGGACAGGGGGACAATGAGCAGTTCTTC. This translates into CASSWGQGDNEQFF.